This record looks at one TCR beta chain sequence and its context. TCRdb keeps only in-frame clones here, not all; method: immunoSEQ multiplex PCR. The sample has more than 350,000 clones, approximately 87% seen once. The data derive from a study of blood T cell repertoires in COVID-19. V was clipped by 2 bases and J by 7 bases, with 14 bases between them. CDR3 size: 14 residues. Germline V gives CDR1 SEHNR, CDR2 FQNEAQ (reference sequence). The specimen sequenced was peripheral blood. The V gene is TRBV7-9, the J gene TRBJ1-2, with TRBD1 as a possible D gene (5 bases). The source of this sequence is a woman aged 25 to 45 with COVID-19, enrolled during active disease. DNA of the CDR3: TGTGCCAGCAGCTTAATGGGAGGGGTTAGTGGCTACACCTTC. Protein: CASSLMGGVSGYTF.